This T cell receptor beta chain was found in a study of regulatory T cells in long-lasting Graves disease (dated by TCRdb to about 2021). With respect to the entire study: In the newly diagnosed Graves' disease group, patients had been taking antithyroid drugs for less than 3 months. Peripheral blood TCR sequencing and RNA sequencing compared persistent Graves' disease patients with newly diagnosed Graves' disease patients. The study was registered as a clinical trial and conducted in China. A total of roughly 35 samples underwent TCR sequencing, from roughly 13 patients with persistent Graves' disease and 20 or so patients with newly diagnosed Graves' disease. On the study overall, not on this receptor specifically: Persistent disease showed preferential use of TRBV28, TRBJ1-2 and TRBJ2-5, whereas newly diagnosed disease favored TRBV20-1 and TRBJ2-1. Compared with newly diagnosed patients, patients with persistent Graves' disease had lower TCR Shannon entropy and fewer highly expanded clones, which suggests clonal expansion. Sequencing and analysis were restricted to the TCR beta chain. The study examined only peripheral blood because the primary lesion, thyroid tissue, could not be accessed. The authors acknowledged the small sample size as a limitation that may reduce accuracy. Patients with persistent disease shared more public clonotypes (under 3,000) than newly diagnosed patients did (approximately 1,000).

There are many counts of this clonotype. Its antigen remains unidentified. No much larger clone is present one base from it, and per-base qualities are unavailable. This sample's time point label indicates: newly diagnosed GD, antithyroid drugs for less than 3 months. RNA was extracted from PBMCs in TRIzol for both TCR sequencing and RNA sequencing. Graves' disease was diagnosed according to American Thyroid Association guidelines. Recruitment of patients was carried out at an endocrinology department in Xi'an, China. Each patient gave approximately 10 milliliters of peripheral blood, collected in an EDTA anticoagulant tube. PBMCs were isolated by Ficoll Paque Plus density gradient separation without further T cell sorting. RNA quality was checked with an Agilent 2100 Bioanalyzer and agarose gel, and concentration with a NanoDrop 2000. The CDR3 goes from the cysteine to the phenylalanine over 16 residues. The DNA shown is the 48-base CDR3, in frame from base 1. At the junction V is shortened by 7 bases and J by 5 bases; bases outside the gene matches: 12.

The protocol used for the library was multiplex PCR. Instrument used: Illumina HiSeq 4000. TCR beta libraries were built with iRepertoire HTBI primers and Arm-PCR amplification of CDR3 regions. PCR products were gel purified before sequencing. The paper's data handling went like this. Across samples, 62 TRBV and 13 to 15 TRBJ segments were identified and used for gene usage analysis of CDR3 amino acid clonotypes. COPE and FqMerger were used to merge the filtered high-quality paired reads into contigs. BLAST was used to align contigs to IMGT TRBV, TRBD and TRBJ reference genes, and CDR3 was defined according to IMGT. Any clonotype with a frequency above 0.1% was classified as a highly expanded clone. Shannon entropy was used to measure repertoire diversity, and the Gini coefficient was used to measure V-J evenness. A clonotype was considered public if more than one individual shared it. TCRdb reprocessing: public reads trimmed at Q25 with fastp, clones called with MiXCR, in-frame beta chains kept. Rows with one shared CDR3 protein collapse into an entry with the most common genes and DNA. The V and J calls were not made by the authors but by TCRdb's processing. The sample table lists around 500,000 distinct CDR3 sequences, roughly 13% of them with a count of one. Of the sample, 8.5% to 10% is held by the ten largest clones.

These same records also appear under a second study, on T cells in Graves' hyperthyroidism and ophthalmopathy. Drawing on the second study: A patient counted as having stable Graves' hyperthyroidism if no progression to ophthalmopathy occurred over 18 months of follow-up. The hyperthyroidism patients were between 18 and 65 years old and newly diagnosed, with a disease duration of less than 2 months. Exclusion was applied to patients with uncontrolled infections, other autoimmune diseases, pregnancy or lactation. Diagnoses were established on the basis of clinical symptoms, serum thyroxine and TRAb, thyroid ultrasound, and orbital computed tomography. A first-round RT-PCR of the TCR CDR3 used the HTBI primer set with the Qiagen OneStep RT-PCR kit. Blood samples also contained most of the expanded thyroid clonotypes (frequency above 0.001), which suggests that blood repertoires may reflect thyroid immune responses. A 13 V-J signature model separated ophthalmopathy from stable hyperthyroidism, with around 91% sensitivity and 81.08% specificity in cross-validation and 80%/75% in testing. In validation, the model predicted progression to ophthalmopathy with around 71% sensitivity and less than 80% specificity, a median of around 6.6 months before onset. To identify TCR V-J signatures that set the groups apart, the researchers used a discovery cohort of about a hundred patients, made up of about 44 with Graves' ophthalmopathy and some 55 with stable Graves' hyperthyroidism. Prospective prediction of ophthalmopathy was tested in an independent validation cohort of 18 to 20 hyperthyroidism patients and 17 patients who later progressed to ophthalmopathy. For training and testing, the roughly 100 patients in the discovery cohort were randomly divided in a 7:3 ratio. In several Graves' hyperthyroidism patients, the study also compared T-cell repertoires from thyroid tissue with T-cell repertoires from blood. Once sampling was done, hyperthyroidism patients were given methimazole at a starting dose of 30 mg daily, whereas ophthalmopathy patients were given high-dose intravenous methylprednisolone. The libraries were constructed in a second round of multiplex PCR and then size-selected and purified. Paired-end sequencing of the libraries was performed with 100 bp reads on an Illumina HiSeq2000. SOAPnuke was used to process the raw data, with reads discarded if the reads contained adapters or uncalled bases, had a mean Phred below 15, or lacked an exact constant-primer or identifier match. High-quality paired reads were merged using COPE v1.2.5, and each unique nucleotide sequence was defined as a clonotype. MiTCR v1.1 was used to align clonotypes to the IMGT TRBV, TRBD and TRBJ reference segments. Analysis was restricted to V-J combinations with a frequency above 0.0001, which covered roughly 99% of repertoires. A TCS score was defined as the ratio between F50 (clonal expansion) and ExV (chaos), using BLOSUM62-based TCRdist between CDR3 peptides within each V-J. Welch's t-statistics and random forest reduced 450 to 600 V-J features to 13, which were used in a naive Bayes classifier (R e1071). Sample size was not statistically predetermined, and investigators were not blinded to group allocation. According to the paper, TCR Vbeta CDR3 sequencing was carried out on approximately 140 peripheral blood samples, which came from 40 to 45 ophthalmopathy, approximately 72 hyperthyroidism and approximately 17 progressor patients.

The chain couples TRBV12-3 or TRBV12-4 to TRBJ2-5, with 11 central nucleotides matching TRBD2. The sample in question was peripheral blood mononuclear cells (PBMCs), obtained at new diagnosis, from a patient treated with antithyroid drugs. The clonotype originates from a man aged 25-45 years with Graves disease. Donor details come from another sample of the same person, matched by shared clones. The CDR3 region: CASTQWVTSGKETQYF. The DNA reads as follows: TGTGCCAGCACCCAGTGGGTGACTAGCGGGAAGGAGACCCAGTACTTC.